The 3 T cell receptor beta chains reported below all come from one sample, sequenced in a study of blood T cell repertoires in COVID-19. This table comes from immunoSEQ multiplex PCR, and its TCRdb copy is limited to in-frame clones, with some not included. The data show 65,000 to 95,000 clones, with 70% to 90% seen just once and roughly 2.7% held by the top ten. Sequenced material: peripheral blood. The receptors here all came from a man in his 70s with active or convalescent COVID-19.

V usage is TRBV6-5 and J usage is TRBJ2-1; possibly TRBD1 for D (5 bases). CDR1 and CDR2 (germline): MNHEY, SVGAGI. The germline V and J ends were trimmed by 11 bases and 6 bases, with 11 bases remaining between them. The CDR3 is 11 residues long. The CDR3 reads CASYRLNEQFF. Written as DNA, the CDR3 is TGTGCCTCATACAGGCTCAATGAGCAGTTCTTC.

The chain joins TRBV5-1 to TRBJ2-5; D unclear. V was cut by 2 bases and J by 5 bases, with 10 bases left in between. Germline CDR1 SGHRS, CDR2 YFSETQ. The CDR3 spans 13 residues. The CDR3 bases are TGCGCCAGCAGCTTAGGTCTAGATGAGACCCAGTACTTC. It is translated as CASSLGLDETQYF.

The chain links TRBV4-2 to TRBJ2-1, with 13 bases matching TRBD2. Germline assignment: CDR1 LGHNA and CDR2 YNFKEQ. Unmatched junction bases numbered 18, after V lost 3 bases and J lost 13 bases. The CDR3 contains 18 residues. The CDR3 DNA sequence: TGTGCCAGCAGCCAGGACTTGGGGGGGACTAGCGGGAAGGAGTTCCAGTTCTTC. It codes for CASSQDLGGTSGKEFQFF.